Listed below are T cell receptor beta chains from one sample, sequenced in a study of regulatory T cells in long-lasting Graves disease. MiXCR, applied by TCRdb to the multiplex PCR reads, yields one record per CDR3 protein. The sample records approximately 400,000 distinct CDR3 sequences, 15% being singletons. The same data also contributed to another study, on T cells in Graves' hyperthyroidism and ophthalmopathy.

The sequences come from peripheral blood mononuclear cells (PBMCs), collected at new diagnosis, from a patient treated with antithyroid drugs. These receptors were taken from a woman aged 25 to 39 with Graves disease. The CDR3 runs from the conserved cysteine through the conserved F or W. Each record gives: J gene, D gene, clone size, V gene, CDR3 DNA, CDR3 protein. D genes are given only for firm matches. Where a row states a size, it is once, few, many or the class of an expanded clone; other rows omit it.

J: TRBJ2-1
D: TRBD2
size: -
V: TRBV28
DNA: TGTGCCAGCAGTCAGAGCACCGGACTAGCGGTTTGGTTCTTC
CDR3: CASSQSTGLAVWFF

J: TRBJ2-3
D: TRBD2
size: many
V: TRBV20-1
DNA: TGCAGTGCTAGAGATTGGCGGGAGAGGCGAGAAGATACGCAGTATTTT
CDR3: CSARDWRERREDTQYF

J: TRBJ2-7
D: -
size: -
V: TRBV14
DNA: TGTGCCAGCAGCCAAGAATGGGGGCAGGGGCAGGACGAGCAGTACTTC
CDR3: CASSQEWGQGQDEQYF

J: TRBJ1-1
D: -
size: many
V: TRBV3-1
DNA: TGTGCCAGCAGCCAAGATCATTCGTCAGGGTTTTGGACTGAAGCTTTCTTT
CDR3: CASSQDHSSGFWTEAFF

J: TRBJ1-1
D: -
size: once
V: TRBV19
DNA: TGTGCCAGTAGTAGTACCGAGACAGTGGACACTGAAGCTTTCTTT
CDR3: CASSSTETVDTEAFF

J: TRBJ2-3
D: TRBD1
size: many
V: TRBV10-1
DNA: TGCGCCAGCAGTGAGCCGACCTTTGGAACCCGGGGACAGGGGGCGATAGATACGCAGTATTTT
CDR3: CASSEPTFGTRGQGAIDTQYF

J: TRBJ1-4
D: -
size: many
V: TRBV11-1
DNA: TGTGCCAGCAGCCAAACAGGGTCCTCCGCAACTAATGAAAAACTGTTTTTT
CDR3: CASSQTGSSATNEKLFF

J: TRBJ2-7
D: -
size: many
V: TRBV20-1
DNA: TGCAGTGCTAGAGACCAGTGGGCCTACGAGCAGTACTTC
CDR3: CSARDQWAYEQYF

J: TRBJ1-5
D: -
size: many
V: TRBV28
DNA: TGTGCCAGCAGTTTGATGAATCAGCCCCAGCATTTT
CDR3: CASSLMNQPQHF

J: TRBJ2-1
D: TRBD2
size: many
V: TRBV11-1
DNA: TGTGCCAGCAGCCTAGAGGGGGCGGGAGGGCAGAATGAGCAGTTCTTC
CDR3: CASSLEGAGGQNEQFF

J: TRBJ2-1
D: TRBD1
size: few
V: TRBV20-1
DNA: TGCAGTGCTAGGCTACGGGACAGGATCTACAATGAGCAGTTCTTC
CDR3: CSARLRDRIYNEQFF

J: TRBJ1-1
D: -
size: many
V: TRBV2
DNA: TGTGCCAGCAGTGCCCCGACAGGACTGAACACTGAAGCTTTCTTT
CDR3: CASSAPTGLNTEAFF

J: TRBJ2-1
D: TRBD2
size: -
V: TRBV19
DNA: TGTGCCAGTAGTATAGGCGGGGGGGGGTACAATGAGCAGTTCTTC
CDR3: CASSIGGGGYNEQFF

J: TRBJ1-5
D: -
size: few
V: TRBV9
DNA: TGTGCCAGCGGGGGGTCGGTTCTCAATCAGCCCCAGCATTTT
CDR3: CASGGSVLNQPQHF

J: TRBJ1-1
D: -
size: many
V: TRBV18
DNA: TGTGCCAGCTCACCCGCTAAAACGGTCACTGAAGCTTTCTTT
CDR3: CASSPAKTVTEAFF

J: TRBJ2-3
D: TRBD2
size: few
V: TRBV30
DNA: TGTGCCTGGAGTGTAGGGACTAGCGGGTACACAGATACGCAGTATTTT
CDR3: CAWSVGTSGYTDTQYF

J: TRBJ1-1
D: -
size: many
V: TRBV11-3
DNA: TGTGCCAGCAGCGACGATCTGGGACCAACGAACACTGAAGCTTTCTTT
CDR3: CASSDDLGPTNTEAFF

J: TRBJ2-3
D: -
size: -
V: TRBV19
DNA: TGTGCCAGTAGTATAAACATCGGGCAGGGCCGCACAGATACGCAGTATTTT
CDR3: CASSINIGQGRTDTQYF

J: TRBJ2-3
D: -
size: few
V: TRBV6-2/TRBV6-3
DNA: TGTGCCAGCAGTACACTAGTTCAAGATACGCAGTATTTT
CDR3: CASSTLVQDTQYF